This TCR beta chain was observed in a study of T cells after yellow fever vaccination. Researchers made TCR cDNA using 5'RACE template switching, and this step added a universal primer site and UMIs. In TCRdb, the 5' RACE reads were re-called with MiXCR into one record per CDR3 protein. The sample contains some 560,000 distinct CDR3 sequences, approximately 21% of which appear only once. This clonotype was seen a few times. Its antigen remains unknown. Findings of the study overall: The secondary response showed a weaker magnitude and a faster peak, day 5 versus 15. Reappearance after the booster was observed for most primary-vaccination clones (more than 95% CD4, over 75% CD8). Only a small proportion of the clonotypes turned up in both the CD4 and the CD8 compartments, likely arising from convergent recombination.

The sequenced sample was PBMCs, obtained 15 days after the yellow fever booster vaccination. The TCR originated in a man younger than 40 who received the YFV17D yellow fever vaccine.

The CDR3 DNA sequence: TGTGCCAGCAGTGACGAGGGCAGGGCCGGCACAGATACGCAGTATTTT. Encoded protein: CASSDEGRAGTDTQYF. The V gene is TRBV6-1, the J gene TRBJ2-3; perhaps D is TRBD1 or TRBD2 (5 bases each). CDR1 is MNHNS, CDR2 SASEGT, per germline. V was pared by 3 bases and J by 1 base, with 14 bases between. The CDR3 is 16 amino acids.